Presented here are 14 T cell receptor beta chains from one specimen sequenced in a study of long-term antiretroviral therapy in people with HIV. Survey-level resolution applied to immunoSEQ assay v3.0. Clones were sequenced by immunoSEQ multiplex PCR, and TCRdb holds only the in-frame ones, with some missing. This table holds just over 8,500 clones, over 65% found once. This specimen was unsorted PBMCs, taken 0.6 years before starting antiretroviral therapy. The receptors were sampled from a man aged 35 to 55 with HIV.

The gene calls are TRBV30 and TRBJ1-1; no clear D gene. Deletions cut 4 bases from V and 0 bases from J, with 6 bases between. This CDR3 region has 12 residues. Germline CDR1 GTSNPN, CDR2 SVGIG (reference sequence). CDR3 sequence reads: CAWNSLNTEAFF. The CDR3 coding sequence is TGTGCCTGGAACAGCCTGAACACTGAAGCTTTCTTT. Looking up the rest from reference TRBV30 and TRBJ1-1 gives the full variable domain: SQTIHQWPATLVQPVGSPLSLECTVEGTSNPNLYWYRQAAGRGLQLLFYSVGIGQISSEVPQNLSASRPQDRQFILSSKKLLLSDSGFYLCAWNSLNTEAFFGQGTRLTVV.

The chain couples TRBV7-9 to TRBJ2-2; D possibly corresponds to TRBD2 (6 bases). Between the trimmed V and J ends, which lost 5 bases and 6 bases, there was a span of 10 bases. CDR3 length equals 13 residues. CDR1 and CDR2 from the germline V gene are SEHNR and FQNEAQ (reference sequence). CDR3 coding DNA: TGTGCCAGCAGCCCCACTAGCCCCGGGGAGCTGTTTTTT. This codes for CASSPTSPGELFF. Full variable domain (rest looked up from reference TRBV7-9 and TRBJ2-2): DTGVSQNPRHKITKRGQNVTFRCDPISEHNRLYWYRQTLGQGPEFLTYFQNEAQLEKSRLLSDRFSAERPKGSFSTLEIQRTEQGDSAMYLCASSPTSPGELFFGEGSRLTVL.

The chain uses TRBV4-1 and TRBJ1-4, with D possibly being TRBD1 (5 bases). The CDR3 length is 12 residues. V lost 8 bases and J 6 bases, leaving 10 bases between the germline ends. Germline assignment: CDR1 MGHRA and CDR2 YSYEKL. The CDR3 sequence: CASRGQDEKLFF. The CDR3, as DNA: TGCGCCAGCCGGGGCCAGGATGAAAAACTGTTTTTT.

V usage is TRBV7-8 and J usage is TRBJ1-6; possibly TRBD1 for D (6 bases). V was pared by 4 bases and J by 6 bases, with 13 bases between. This CDR3 has 15 residues. Germline CDR1 and CDR2: SGHVS and FQNEAQ. CDR3 in DNA: TGTGCCAGCAGCTACACAGGGACGGGTAATTCACCCCTCCACTTT. This codes for CASSYTGTGNSPLHF.

V usage is TRBV25-1 and J usage is TRBJ2-2; tentative D call: TRBD1 (6 bases). This CDR3 spans 14 amino acids. Trimming shortened V by 7 bases and J by 1 base, and 10 bases separated the two germline ends. Germline lookup yields CDR1 MGHDK and CDR2 SYGVNS. The CDR3 bases are TGTGCCAGCACTGGACAGAGGAACACCGGGGAGCTGTTTTTT. This codes for CASTGQRNTGELFF.

The chain combines TRBV1 with TRBJ2-7; the table assigns TRBD2, which was not confirmed against the DNA. TRBV1 is noted as a pseudogene. The CDR3 runs 14 residues. In DNA form, the CDR3 reads TGCACCAGCAGCCCTGGGACTAGCGGCTACGAGCAGTACTTC. Its protein product is CTSSPGTSGYEQYF.

This chain joins TRBV11-3 and TRBJ1-2, with 7 positions matching TRBD1. Trimming removed 4 bases from V and 1 base from J; junction bases left unmatched: 3. The germline V gene encodes CDR1 SGHNT and CDR2 YENEEA. The CDR3 length is 14 residues. CDR3 sequence reads: CASSSRQGNYGYTF. In DNA form, the CDR3 reads TGTGCCAGCAGCTCAAGACAGGGTAACTATGGCTACACCTTC.

J is TRBJ2-7 and V is TRBV6-1, with 9 nucleotides matching TRBD1. Germline V gives CDR1 MNHNS, CDR2 SASEGT. V lost 4 bases, J lost 2 bases, and 3 bases stayed unmatched. The CDR3 runs to 14 residues. CDR3 nucleotides: TGTGCCAGCAGTGGCGGGACAGGGCCCTACGAGCAGTACTTC. Translating it yields CASSGGTGPYEQYF.

The chain joins TRBV27 to TRBJ1-1, with 9 nucleotides matching TRBD1. V shed 9 bases, J shed 10 bases, and the junction held 12 bases outside the gene matches. CDR3 length: 13 residues. Germline V gene sequence: CDR1 MNHEY, CDR2 SMNVEV (reference sequence). CDR3 DNA: TGTGCCAGAGAAACGCAACAGGGGGCTGGAGCTTTCTTT. Protein: CARETQQGAGAFF.

J is TRBJ2-3 and V is TRBV6-1; a possible D gene is TRBD2 (5 bases). V lost 6 bases to trimming and J lost 2 bases, with 12 bases between them. This CDR3 contains 14 residues. The germline V gene encodes CDR1 MNHNS and CDR2 SASEGT. As DNA, the CDR3 is TGTGCCAGCAGGATAAACGGACTCACAGATACGCAGTATTTT. Translated: CASRINGLTDTQYF.

The chain is built from TRBV5-1 and TRBJ2-2, with 7 bases lining up with TRBD2. This CDR3 is built from 16 residues. Trimming removed 4 bases from V and 1 base from J; junction bases left unmatched: 7. Germline V lookup: CDR1 SGHRS, CDR2 YFSETQ. CDR3 in DNA: TGCGCCAGCAGCCCCCGGGGGGATCGGAACACCGGGGAGCTGTTTTTT. This codes for CASSPRGDRNTGELFF.

V and J are TRBV7-8 and TRBJ2-1; 7 nucleotides match TRBD1. The germline V gene has CDR1 SGHVS and CDR2 FQNEAQ. The ends lost 3 bases at V and 5 bases at J; junction bases unmatched: 4. This CDR3 spans 14 amino acids. DNA for the CDR3: TGTGCCAGCAGCTTCAGGGGGTCGGACAATGAGCAGTTCTTC. Encoded protein: CASSFRGSDNEQFF.

The chain carries TRBV12-5 and TRBJ2-1; D may be TRBD2 (5 bases). Germline V CDR1 and CDR2: LGHNT, FRNRAP. Between the trimmed V and J ends, which lost 0 bases and 9 bases, there was a span of 6 bases. CDR3 size: 12 residues. The CDR3 region has the DNA TGTGCTAGTGGTTTGGTTGAGGGTGAGCAGTTCTTC. Translation gives CASGLVEGEQFF.

The V call is TRBV2, the J call TRBJ2-2; 8 bases agree with TRBD1. This CDR3 spans 16 amino acids. V dropped 4 bases and J dropped 0; count of bases not matched to a gene: 4. Germline V CDR1 and CDR2: SNHLY, FYNNEI. CDR3 sequence (DNA): TGTGCCAGCAGTGGGGGGACAGGTGCGAACACCGGGGAGCTGTTTTTT. Protein: CASSGGTGANTGELFF.